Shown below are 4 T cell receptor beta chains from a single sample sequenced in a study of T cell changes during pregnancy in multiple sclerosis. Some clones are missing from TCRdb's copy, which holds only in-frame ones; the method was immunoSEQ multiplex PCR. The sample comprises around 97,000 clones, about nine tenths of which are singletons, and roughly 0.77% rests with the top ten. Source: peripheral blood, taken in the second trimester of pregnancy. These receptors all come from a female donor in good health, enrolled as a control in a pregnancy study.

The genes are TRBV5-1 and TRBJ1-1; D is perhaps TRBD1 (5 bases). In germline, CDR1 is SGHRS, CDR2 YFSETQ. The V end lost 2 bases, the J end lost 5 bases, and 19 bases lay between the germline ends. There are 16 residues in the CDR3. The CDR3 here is CASSFSGGQGWTEAFF. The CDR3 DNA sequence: TGCGCCAGCAGCTTCTCGGGAGGGCAGGGCTGGACTGAAGCTTTCTTT.

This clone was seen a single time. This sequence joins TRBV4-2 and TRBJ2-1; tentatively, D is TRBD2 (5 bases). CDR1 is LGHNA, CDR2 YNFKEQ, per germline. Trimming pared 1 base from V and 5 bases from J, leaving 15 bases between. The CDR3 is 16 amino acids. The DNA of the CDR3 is TGTGCCAGCAGCCAAGTGAGCGGACCTAACCACAATGAGCAGTTCTTC. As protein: CASSQVSGPNHNEQFF.

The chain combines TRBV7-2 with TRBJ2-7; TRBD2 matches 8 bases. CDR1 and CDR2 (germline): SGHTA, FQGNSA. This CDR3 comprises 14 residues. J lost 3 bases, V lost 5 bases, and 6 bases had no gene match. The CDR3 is CASSVTGTSYEQYF. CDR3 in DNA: TGTGCCAGCAGCGTAACCGGGACTAGCTACGAGCAGTACTTC.

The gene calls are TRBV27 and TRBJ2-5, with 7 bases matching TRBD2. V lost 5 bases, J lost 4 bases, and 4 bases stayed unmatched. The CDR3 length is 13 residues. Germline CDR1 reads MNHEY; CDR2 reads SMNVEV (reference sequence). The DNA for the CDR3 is TGTGCCAGCAGTACTAGCGTTATAGAGACCCAGTACTTC. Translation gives CASSTSVIETQYF.